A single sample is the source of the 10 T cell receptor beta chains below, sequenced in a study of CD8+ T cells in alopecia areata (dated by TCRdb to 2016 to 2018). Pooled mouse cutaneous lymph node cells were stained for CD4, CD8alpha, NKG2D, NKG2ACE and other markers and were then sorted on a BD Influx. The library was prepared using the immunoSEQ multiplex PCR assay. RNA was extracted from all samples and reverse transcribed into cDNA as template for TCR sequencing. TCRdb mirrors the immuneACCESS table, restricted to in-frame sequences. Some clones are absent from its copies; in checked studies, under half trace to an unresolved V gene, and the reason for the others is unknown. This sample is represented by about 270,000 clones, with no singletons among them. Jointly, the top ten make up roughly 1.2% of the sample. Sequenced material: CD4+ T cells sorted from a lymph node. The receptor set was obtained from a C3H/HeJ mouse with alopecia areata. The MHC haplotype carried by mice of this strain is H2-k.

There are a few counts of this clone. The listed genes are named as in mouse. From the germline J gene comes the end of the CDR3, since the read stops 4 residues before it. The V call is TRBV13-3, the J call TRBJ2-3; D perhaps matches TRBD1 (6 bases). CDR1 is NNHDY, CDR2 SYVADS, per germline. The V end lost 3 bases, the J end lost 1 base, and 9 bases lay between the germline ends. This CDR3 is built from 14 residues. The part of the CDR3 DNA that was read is TGTGCCAGCAGTGTTCAGGGGCGTGCAGAA. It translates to CASSVQGRAE. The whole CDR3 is CASSVQGRAETLYF.

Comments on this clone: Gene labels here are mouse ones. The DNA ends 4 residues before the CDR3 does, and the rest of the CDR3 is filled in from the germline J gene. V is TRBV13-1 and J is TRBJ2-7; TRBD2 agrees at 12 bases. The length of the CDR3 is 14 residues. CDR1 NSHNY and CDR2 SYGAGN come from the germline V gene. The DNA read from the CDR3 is TGTGCCAGCAGTAACGGACTGGGGGGGAAT. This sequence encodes CASSNGLGGN. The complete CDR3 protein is CASSNGLGGNEQYF.

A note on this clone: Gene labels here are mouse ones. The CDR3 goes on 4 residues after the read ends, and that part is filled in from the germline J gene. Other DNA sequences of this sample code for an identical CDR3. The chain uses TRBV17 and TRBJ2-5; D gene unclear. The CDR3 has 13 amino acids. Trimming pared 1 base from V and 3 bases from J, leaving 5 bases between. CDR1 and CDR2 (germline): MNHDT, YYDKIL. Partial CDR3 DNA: TGTGCTAGCAGTAGAGGTGGGCAAGAC. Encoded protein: CASSRGGQD. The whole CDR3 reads CASSRGGQDTQYF.

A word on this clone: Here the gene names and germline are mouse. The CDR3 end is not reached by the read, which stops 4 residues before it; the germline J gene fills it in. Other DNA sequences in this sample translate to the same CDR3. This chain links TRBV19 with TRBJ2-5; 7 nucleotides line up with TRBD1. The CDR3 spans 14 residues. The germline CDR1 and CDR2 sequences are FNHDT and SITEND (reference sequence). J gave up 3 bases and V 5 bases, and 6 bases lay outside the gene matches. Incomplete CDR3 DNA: TGTGCCAGCAGCCGACAGGGAGGGCAAGAC. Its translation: CASSRQGGQD. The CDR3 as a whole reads CASSRQGGQDTQYF. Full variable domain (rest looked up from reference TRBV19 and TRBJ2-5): GGIITQTPKFLIGQEGQKLTLKCQQNFNHDTMYWYRQDSGKGLRLIYYSITENDLQKGDLSEGYDASREKKSSFSLTVTSAQKNEMAVFLCASSRQGGQDTQYFGPGTRLLVL.

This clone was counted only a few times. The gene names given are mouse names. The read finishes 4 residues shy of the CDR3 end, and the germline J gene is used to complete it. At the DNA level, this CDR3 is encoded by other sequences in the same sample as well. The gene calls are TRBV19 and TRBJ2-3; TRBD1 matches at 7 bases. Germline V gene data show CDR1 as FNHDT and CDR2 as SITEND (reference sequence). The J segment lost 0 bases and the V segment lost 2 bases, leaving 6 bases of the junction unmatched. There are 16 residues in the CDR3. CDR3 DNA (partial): TGTGCCAGCAGTATCCCGGGGACAGCTAGTGCAGAA. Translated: CASSIPGTASAE. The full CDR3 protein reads CASSIPGTASAETLYF. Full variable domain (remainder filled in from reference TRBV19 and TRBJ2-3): GGIITQTPKFLIGQEGQKLTLKCQQNFNHDTMYWYRQDSGKGLRLIYYSITENDLQKGDLSEGYDASREKKSSFSLTVTSAQKNEMAVFLCASSIPGTASAETLYFGSGTRLTVL.

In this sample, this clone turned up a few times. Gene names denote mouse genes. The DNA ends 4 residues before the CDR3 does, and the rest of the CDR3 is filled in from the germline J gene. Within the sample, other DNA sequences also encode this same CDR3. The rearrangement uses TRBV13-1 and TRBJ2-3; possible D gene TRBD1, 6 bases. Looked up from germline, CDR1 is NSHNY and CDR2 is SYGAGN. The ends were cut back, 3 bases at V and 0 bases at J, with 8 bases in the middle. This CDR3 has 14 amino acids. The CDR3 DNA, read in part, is TGTGCCAGCAGTGGGGGGACAAGTGCAGAA. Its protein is CASSGGTSAE. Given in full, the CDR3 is CASSGGTSAETLYF.

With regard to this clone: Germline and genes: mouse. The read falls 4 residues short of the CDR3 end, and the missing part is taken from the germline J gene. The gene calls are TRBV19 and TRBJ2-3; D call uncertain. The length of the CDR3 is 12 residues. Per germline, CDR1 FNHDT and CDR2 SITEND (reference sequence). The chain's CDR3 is CASSRLLETLYF. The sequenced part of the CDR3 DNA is TGTGCCAGCAGTCGACTCCTAGAA.

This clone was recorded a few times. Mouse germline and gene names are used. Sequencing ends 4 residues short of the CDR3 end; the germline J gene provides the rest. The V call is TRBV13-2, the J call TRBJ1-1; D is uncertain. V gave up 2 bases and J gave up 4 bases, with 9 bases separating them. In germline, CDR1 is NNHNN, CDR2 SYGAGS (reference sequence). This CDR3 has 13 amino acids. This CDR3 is CASGEEGFTEVFF. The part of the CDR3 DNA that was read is TGTGCCAGCGGTGAGGAAGGGTTCACA.

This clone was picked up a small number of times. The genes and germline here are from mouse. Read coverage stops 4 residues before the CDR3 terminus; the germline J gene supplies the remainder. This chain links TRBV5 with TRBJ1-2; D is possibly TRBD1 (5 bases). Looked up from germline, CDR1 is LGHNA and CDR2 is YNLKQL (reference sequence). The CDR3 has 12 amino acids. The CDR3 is CASSSRVPDYTF. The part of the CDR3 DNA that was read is TGTGCCAGCAGCTCCAGGGTCCCC.

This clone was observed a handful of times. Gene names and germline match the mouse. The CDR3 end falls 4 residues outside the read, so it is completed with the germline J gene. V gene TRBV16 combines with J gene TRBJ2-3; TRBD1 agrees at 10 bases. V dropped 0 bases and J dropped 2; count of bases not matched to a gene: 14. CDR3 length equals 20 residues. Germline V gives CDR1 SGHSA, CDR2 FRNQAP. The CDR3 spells CASSLDRDRGGGQDAETLYF. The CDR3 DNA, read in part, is TGTGCAAGCAGCTTAGATCGGGACAGGGGAGGGGGTCAGGATGCAGAA.